These T cell receptor beta chains were read from a single sample in a study of cytomegalovirus exposure and HLA in healthy donors. Profiled with immunoSEQ multiplex PCR; TCRdb holds only in-frame clones, not every one. Here the sample spans 150,000 to 200,000 clones, 75% to 90% being singletons. The sequenced sample consisted of PBMCs. Every receptor here comes from a woman aged 50 to 60 in good health and CMV-seropositive. Each CDR3 is given with its conserved first and last residue. The D gene is left open where the match is weak. Clone size is stated in some rows and not others, as once, few, many or a class when expanded.

size	D	J	V	CDR3	DNA
-	TRBD2	TRBJ2-5	TRBV5-1	CASSFGTSGGIGTQYF	TGCGCCAGCAGCTTCGGGACTAGCGGGGGGATTGGGACCCAGTACTTC
-	TRBD2	TRBJ2-5	TRBV5-4	CASSRPGGRSGGQETQYF	TGTGCCAGCAGCCGTCCCGGGGGACGTAGCGGGGGGCAGGAGACCCAGTACTTC
once	-	TRBJ2-1	TRBV6-1	CASPDYQNNEQFF	TGTGCCAGCCCGGACTATCAAAACAATGAGCAGTTCTTC
-	-	TRBJ1-1	TRBV6-1	CASSPRGDTEAFF	TGTGCCAGCAGTCCCCGGGGGGACACTGAAGCTTTCTTT
-	-	TRBJ1-2	TRBV7-2	CASSLSLNYGYTF	TGTGCCAGCAGCTTAAGCCTTAACTATGGCTACACCTTC
once	-	TRBJ1-1	TRBV15	CATSSGDTEAFF	TGTGCCACCAGCTCCGGGGACACTGAAGCTTTCTTT
-	-	TRBJ2-7	TRBV28	CASSPGQSFAYEQYF	TGTGCCAGCTCTCCAGGACAGAGTTTCGCCTACGAGCAGTACTTC
once	-	TRBJ1-1	TRBV7-9	CASSYTHGTEAFF	TGTGCCAGCAGTTACACCCATGGTACTGAAGCTTTCTTT
-	TRBD1	TRBJ1-1	TRBV5-1	CASSLEWGTGLNTEAFF	TGCGCCAGCAGCTTGGAGTGGGGGACAGGGCTGAACACTGAAGCTTTCTTT
-	TRBD1	TRBJ1-3	TRBV28	CASRPGQGGNTIYF	TGTGCCAGCAGGCCCGGACAGGGAGGAAACACCATATATTTT
once	-	TRBJ2-7	TRBV5-6	CASSPPSSYEQYF	TGTGCCAGCAGCCCTCCCAGCTCCTACGAGCAGTACTTC
-	TRBD1	TRBJ2-7	TRBV28	CASRRQGANYEQYF	TGTGCCAGCAGACGACAGGGGGCAAACTACGAGCAGTACTTC
-	TRBD1	TRBJ1-5	TRBV7-9	CASSFGTGLNQPQHF	TGTGCCAGCAGCTTCGGGACAGGGCTCAATCAGCCCCAGCATTTT
once	-	TRBJ1-4	TRBV6-1	CASSLKASTNEKLFF	TGTGCCAGCAGTTTAAAAGCGTCAACTAATGAAAAACTGTTTTTT
-	TRBD1	TRBJ2-3	TRBV4-1	CASSQDTLGTEGDTQYF	TGCGCCAGCAGCCAAGACACCCTAGGGACAGAGGGAGATACGCAGTATTTT
-	TRBD1	TRBJ2-1	TRBV5-6	CASSLRGGGYNEQFF	TGTGCCAGCAGCTTGAGAGGGGGCGGATACAATGAGCAGTTCTTC
-	-	TRBJ2-1	TRBV9	CASSPRPSADEQFF	TGTGCCAGCAGCCCCCGCCCTAGCGCGGATGAGCAGTTCTTC
-	TRBD1	TRBJ1-6	TRBV30	CAWGQDFYNSPLHF	TGTGCCTGGGGACAGGACTTCTATAATTCACCCCTCCACTTT
-	-	TRBJ2-7	TRBV29-1	CSVVWPTSSYEQYF	TGCAGCGTTGTATGGCCGACAAGCTCCTACGAGCAGTACTTC
-	-	TRBJ2-7	TRBV7-6	CASSLDGKYEQYF	TGTGCCAGCAGCTTAGACGGGAAATACGAGCAGTACTTC
-	TRBD2	TRBJ2-1	TRBV28	CASRVGGTGYNEQFF	TGTGCCAGCAGGGTCGGGGGGACTGGTTACAATGAGCAGTTCTTC
-	-	TRBJ2-7	TRBV5-5	CASSDRVGHYSYEQYF	TGTGCCAGCAGTGACCGGGTGGGACATTACTCCTACGAGCAGTACTTC